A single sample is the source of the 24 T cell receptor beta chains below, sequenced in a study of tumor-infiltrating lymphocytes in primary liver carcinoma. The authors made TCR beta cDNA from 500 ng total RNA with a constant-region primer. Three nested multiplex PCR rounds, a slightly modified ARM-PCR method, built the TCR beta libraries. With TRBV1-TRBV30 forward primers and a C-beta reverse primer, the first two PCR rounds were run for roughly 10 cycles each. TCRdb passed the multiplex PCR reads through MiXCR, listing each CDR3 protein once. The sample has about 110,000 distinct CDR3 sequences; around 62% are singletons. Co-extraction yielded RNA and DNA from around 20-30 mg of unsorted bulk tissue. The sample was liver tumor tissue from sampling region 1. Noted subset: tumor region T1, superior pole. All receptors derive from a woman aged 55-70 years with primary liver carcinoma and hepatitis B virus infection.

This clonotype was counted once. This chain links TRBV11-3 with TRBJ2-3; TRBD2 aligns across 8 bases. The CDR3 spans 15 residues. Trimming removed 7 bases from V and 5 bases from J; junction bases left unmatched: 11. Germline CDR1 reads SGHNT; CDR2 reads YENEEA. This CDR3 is CASNPLAGGRDTQYF. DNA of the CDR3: TGTGCCAGCAATCCCCTGGCGGGAGGAAGAGATACGCAGTATTTT.

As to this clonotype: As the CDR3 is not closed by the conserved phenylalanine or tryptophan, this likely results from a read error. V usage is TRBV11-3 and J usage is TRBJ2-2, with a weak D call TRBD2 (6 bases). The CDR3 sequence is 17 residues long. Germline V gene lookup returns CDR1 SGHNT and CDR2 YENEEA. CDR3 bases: TGTGCCAGCATCTTAAGTGCTAGCGCCTTTAACACCGGGGAGCTGTTTCTT. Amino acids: CASILSASAFNTGELFL.

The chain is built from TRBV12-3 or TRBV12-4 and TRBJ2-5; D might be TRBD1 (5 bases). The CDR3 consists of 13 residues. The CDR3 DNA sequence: TGTGTCTCTACGTACAGGATCGAAGAGACCCAGTACTTC. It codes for CVSTYRIEETQYF.

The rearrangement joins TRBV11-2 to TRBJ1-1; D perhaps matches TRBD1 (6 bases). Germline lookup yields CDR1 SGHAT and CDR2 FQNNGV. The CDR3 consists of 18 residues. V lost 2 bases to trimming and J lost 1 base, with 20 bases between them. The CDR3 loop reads CASSLHTRGASRNTEAFF. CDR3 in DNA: TGTGCCAGCAGCTTACATACCCGGGGGGCCTCTAGGAACACTGAAGCTTTCTTT.

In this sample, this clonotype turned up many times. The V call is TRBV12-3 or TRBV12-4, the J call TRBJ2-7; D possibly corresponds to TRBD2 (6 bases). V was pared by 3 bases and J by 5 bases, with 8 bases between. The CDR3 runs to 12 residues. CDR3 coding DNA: TGTGCCAGCAGTTTGGGAGGAAACGAGCAGTACTTC. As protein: CASSLGGNEQYF.

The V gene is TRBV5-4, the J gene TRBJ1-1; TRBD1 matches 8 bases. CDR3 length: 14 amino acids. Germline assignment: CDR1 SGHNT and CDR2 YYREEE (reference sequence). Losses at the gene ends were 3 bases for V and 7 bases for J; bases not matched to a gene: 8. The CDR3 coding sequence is TGTGCCAGCAGCTCTAACAGGGGGAGTATTGAAGCTTTCTTT. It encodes CASSSNRGSIEAFF.

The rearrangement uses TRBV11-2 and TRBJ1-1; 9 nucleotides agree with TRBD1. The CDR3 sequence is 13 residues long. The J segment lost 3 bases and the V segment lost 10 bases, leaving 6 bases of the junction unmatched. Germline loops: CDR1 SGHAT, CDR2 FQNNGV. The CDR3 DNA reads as TGTGCCATTAGGGACAGGGACCACACTGAAGCTTTCTTT. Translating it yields CAIRDRDHTEAFF.

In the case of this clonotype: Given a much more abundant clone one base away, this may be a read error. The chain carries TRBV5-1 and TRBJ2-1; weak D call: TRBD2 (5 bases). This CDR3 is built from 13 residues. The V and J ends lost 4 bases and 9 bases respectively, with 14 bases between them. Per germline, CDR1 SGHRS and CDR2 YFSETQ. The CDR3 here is CASSPDWGSEQFF. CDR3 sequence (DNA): TGCGCCAGCAGCCCGGACTGGGGTAGTGAGCAGTTCTTC.

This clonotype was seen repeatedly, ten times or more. In DNA, the CDR3 is TGTGCCAGTACCCCGGTGACAGAGAGCACTGAAGCTTTCTTT. It translates to CASTPVTESTEAFF. The chain uses TRBV19 and TRBJ1-1, with D perhaps matching TRBD1 (5 bases). Between the trimmed V and J ends, which lost 7 bases and 4 bases, there was a span of 16 bases. The CDR3 is made up of 14 amino acids. CDR1 is LNHDA, CDR2 SQIVND, per germline (reference sequence).

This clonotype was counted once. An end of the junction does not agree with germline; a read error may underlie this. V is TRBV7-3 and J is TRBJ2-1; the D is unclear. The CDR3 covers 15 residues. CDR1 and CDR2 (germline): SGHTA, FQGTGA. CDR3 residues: CASSLIVPPYNEHFF. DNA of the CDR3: TGTGCCAGCAGCCTGATAGTCCCCCCATACAATGAGCACTTCTTC.

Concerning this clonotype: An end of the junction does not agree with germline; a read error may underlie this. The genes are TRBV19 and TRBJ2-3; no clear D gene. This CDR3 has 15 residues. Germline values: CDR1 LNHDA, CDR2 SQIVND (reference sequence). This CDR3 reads CACSIYTRTTDTQYF. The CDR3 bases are TGTGCCTGTAGTATTTACACCAGGACCACGGATACGCAGTATTTT.

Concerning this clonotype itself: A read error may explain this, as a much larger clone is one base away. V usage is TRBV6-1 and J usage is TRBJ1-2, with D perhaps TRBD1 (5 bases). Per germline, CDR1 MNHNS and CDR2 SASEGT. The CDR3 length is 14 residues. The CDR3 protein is CASTRGDGGYDYTF. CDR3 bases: TGTGCCAGCACCCGGGGGGATGGAGGTTATGACTACACCTTC.

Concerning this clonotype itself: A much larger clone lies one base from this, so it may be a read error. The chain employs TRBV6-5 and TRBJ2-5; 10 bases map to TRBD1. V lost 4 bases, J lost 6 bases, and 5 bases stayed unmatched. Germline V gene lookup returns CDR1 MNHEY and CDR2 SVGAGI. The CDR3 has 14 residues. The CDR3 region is CASSSGTGVQTQYF. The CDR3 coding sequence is TGTGCCAGCAGTTCCGGGACAGGGGTCCAGACCCAGTACTTC.

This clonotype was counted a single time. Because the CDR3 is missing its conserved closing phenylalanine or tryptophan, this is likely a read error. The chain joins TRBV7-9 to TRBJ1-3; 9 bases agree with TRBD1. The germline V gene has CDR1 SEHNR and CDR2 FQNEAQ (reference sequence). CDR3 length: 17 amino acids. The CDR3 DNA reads TGCGCCAGCAGCTTGGCACAGGGGGCTTACTCTGGAAACATCATATATTAT. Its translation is CASSLAQGAYSGNIIYY.

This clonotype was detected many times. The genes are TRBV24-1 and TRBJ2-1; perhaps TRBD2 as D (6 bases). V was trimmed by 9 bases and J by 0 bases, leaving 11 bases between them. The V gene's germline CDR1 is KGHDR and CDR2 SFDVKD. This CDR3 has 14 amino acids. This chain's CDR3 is CATSVGGSYNEQFF. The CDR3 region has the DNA TGTGCCACCTCAGTGGGGGGCTCCTACAATGAGCAGTTCTTC.

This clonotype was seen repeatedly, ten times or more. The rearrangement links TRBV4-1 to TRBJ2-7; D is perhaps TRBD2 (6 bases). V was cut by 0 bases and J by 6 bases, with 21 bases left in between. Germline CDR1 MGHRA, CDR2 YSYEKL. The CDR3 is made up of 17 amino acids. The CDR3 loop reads CASSQDKFPPGRTEQYF. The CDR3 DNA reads TGCGCCAGCAGCCAAGATAAGTTTCCGCCCGGGAGAACCGAGCAGTACTTC.

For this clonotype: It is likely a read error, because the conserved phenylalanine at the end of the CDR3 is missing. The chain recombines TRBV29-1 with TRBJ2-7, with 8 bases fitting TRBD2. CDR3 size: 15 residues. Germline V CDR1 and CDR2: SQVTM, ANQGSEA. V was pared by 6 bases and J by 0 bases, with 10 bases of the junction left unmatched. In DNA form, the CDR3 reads TGCAGCGTCCGGGGACTAGTGGTAAACTCCTACGAGCAGTACTAC. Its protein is CSVRGLVVNSYEQYY.

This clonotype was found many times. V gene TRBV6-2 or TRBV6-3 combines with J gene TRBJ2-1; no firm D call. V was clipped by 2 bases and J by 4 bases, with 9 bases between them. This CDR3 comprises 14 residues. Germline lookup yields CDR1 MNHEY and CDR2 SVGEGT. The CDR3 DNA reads TGTGCCAGCAGTTACGAAGGTAATTACAATGAGCAGTTCTTC. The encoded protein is CASSYEGNYNEQFF.

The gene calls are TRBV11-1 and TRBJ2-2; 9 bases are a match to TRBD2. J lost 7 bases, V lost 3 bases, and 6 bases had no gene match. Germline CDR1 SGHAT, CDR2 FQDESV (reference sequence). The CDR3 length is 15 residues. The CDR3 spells CASSLWLAGLGELFF. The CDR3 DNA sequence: TGTGCCAGCAGCTTGTGGCTAGCGGGGCTCGGGGAGCTGTTTTTT.

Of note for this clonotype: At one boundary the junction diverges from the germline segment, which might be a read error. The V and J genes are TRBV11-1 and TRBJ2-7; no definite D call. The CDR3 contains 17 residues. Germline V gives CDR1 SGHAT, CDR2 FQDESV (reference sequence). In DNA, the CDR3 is TGTGCCAACAGCCGATTCTTTGGGCAGGCTAGCTCCTACGAGCAGTACTTC. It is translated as CANSRFFGQASSYEQYF.

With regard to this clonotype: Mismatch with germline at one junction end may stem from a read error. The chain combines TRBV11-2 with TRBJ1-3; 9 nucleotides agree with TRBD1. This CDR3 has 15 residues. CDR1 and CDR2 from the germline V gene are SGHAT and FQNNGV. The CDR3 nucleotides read TGTACCAGCTGTGGCGACAGGGGGTCTGGAAACACCATATATTTT. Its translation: CTSCGDRGSGNTIYF.

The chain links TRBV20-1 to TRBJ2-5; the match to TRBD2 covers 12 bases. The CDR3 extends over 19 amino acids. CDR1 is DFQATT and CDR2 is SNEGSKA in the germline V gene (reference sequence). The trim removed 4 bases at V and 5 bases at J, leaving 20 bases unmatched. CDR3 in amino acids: CSAKGLLLRLAGERETQYF. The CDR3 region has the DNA TGCAGTGCTAAGGGTCTTCTACTAAGACTAGCGGGAGAAAGGGAGACCCAGTACTTC.

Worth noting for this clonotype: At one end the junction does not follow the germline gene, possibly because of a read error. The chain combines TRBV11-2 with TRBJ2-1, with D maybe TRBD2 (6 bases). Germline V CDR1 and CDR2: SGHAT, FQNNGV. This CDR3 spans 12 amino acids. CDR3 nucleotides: TGTGTCAGCAGCCTGGGACTGAAAGAGCAGTTCTTC. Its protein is CVSSLGLKEQFF. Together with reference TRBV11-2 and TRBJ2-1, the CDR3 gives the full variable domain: EAGVAQSPRYKIIEKRQSVAFWCNPISGHATLYWYQQILGQGPKLLIQFQNNGVVDDSQLPKDRFSAERLKGVDSTLKIQPAKLEDSAVYLCVSSLGLKEQFFGPGTRLTVL.

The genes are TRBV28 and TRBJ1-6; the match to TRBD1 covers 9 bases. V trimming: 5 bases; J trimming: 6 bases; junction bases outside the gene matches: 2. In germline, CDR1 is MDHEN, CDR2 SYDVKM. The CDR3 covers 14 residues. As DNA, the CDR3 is TGTGCCAGCAGTGGGACAGGGAGTAATTCACCCCTCCACTTT. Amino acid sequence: CASSGTGSNSPLHF. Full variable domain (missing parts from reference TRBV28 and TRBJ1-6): DVKVTQSSRYLVKRTGEKVFLECVQDMDHENMFWYRQDPGLGLRLIYFSYDVKMKEKGDIPEGYSVSREKKERFSLILESASTNQTSMYLCASSGTGSNSPLHFGNGTRLTVT.